This T cell receptor (beta chain) was profiled in a study of cytomegalovirus exposure and HLA in healthy donors. The PCR was carried out with 60 Vbeta primers and 13 Jbeta primers. The method was immunoSEQ multiplex PCR; TCRdb's version includes in-frame clones alone and lacks a portion of them. In the table there are around 120,000 clones, roughly four fifths of which are singletons. In its sample, this clone was seen a few times. The antigen remains undetermined. Study conclusions and caveats: On later analysis, the bulk of CMV-associated TCR beta chains appeared to be HLA-restricted.

The CDR3 contains 12 residues. The germline V gene encodes CDR1 GTSNPN and CDR2 SVGIG (reference sequence). Between the trimmed V and J ends, which lost 1 base and 7 bases, there was a span of 8 bases. The receptor was isolated from a boy aged 5-17 years in good health and CMV-seronegative. This chain uses TRBV30 with TRBJ2-4; D gene ambiguous. Sequenced: PBMCs. Written as DNA, the CDR3 is TGTGCCTGGAGTGGACTTCCGAACATTCAGTACTTC. Protein: CAWSGLPNIQYF.